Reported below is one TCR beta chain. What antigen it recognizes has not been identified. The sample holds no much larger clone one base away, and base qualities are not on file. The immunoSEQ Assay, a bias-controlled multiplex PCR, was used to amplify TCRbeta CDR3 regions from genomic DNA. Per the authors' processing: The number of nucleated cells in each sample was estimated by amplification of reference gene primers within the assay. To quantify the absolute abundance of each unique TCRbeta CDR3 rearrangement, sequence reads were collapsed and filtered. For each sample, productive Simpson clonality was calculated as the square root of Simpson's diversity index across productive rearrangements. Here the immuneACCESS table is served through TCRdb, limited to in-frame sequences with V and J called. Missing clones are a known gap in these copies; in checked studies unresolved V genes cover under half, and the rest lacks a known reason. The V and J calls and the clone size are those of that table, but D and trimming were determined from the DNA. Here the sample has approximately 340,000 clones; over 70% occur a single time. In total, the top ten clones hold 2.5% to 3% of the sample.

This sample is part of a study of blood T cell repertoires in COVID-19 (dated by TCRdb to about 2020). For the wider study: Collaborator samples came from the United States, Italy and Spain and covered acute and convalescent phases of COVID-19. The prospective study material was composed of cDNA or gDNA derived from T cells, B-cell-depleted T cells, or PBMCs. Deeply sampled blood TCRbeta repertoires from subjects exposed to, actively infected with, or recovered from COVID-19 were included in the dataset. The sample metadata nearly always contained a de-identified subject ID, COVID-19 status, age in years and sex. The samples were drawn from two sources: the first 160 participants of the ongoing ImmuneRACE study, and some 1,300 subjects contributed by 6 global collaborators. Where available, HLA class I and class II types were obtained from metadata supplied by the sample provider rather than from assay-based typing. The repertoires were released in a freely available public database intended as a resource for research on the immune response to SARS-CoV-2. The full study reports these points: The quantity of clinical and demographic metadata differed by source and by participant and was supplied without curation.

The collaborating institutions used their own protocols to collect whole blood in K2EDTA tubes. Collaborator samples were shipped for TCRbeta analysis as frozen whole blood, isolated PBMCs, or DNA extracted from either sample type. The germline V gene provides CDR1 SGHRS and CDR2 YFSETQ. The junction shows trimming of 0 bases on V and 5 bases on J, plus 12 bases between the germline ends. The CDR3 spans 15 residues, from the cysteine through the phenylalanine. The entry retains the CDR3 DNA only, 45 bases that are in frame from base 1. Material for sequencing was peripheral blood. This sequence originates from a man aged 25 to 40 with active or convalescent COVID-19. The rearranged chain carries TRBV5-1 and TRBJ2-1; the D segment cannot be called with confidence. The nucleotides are TGCGCCAGCAGCTTGGTTCGACAAGTAGACAATGAGCAGTTCTTC. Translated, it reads CASSLVRQVDNEQFF.